The clone carrying this TCR beta chain appeared a single time. As yet, its antigen is unknown. A second PCR of about 7 to 11 cycles used a sample-barcoded 5' primer and a J-beta primer mix. Each TCR beta cDNA got a 12-nucleotide random molecular identifier. From the 5' RACE reads, TCRdb called clonotypes with MiXCR, one entry per CDR3 protein. The data show about 970,000 distinct CDR3 sequences, roughly 51% seen once. The data belong to a study of blood T cells in healthy people across ages. Study-level results: Roughly linear age-related decline in beta diversity appeared, significant by age about 40.

This CDR3 region has 14 residues. The V gene lost 3 bases and the J gene lost 1 base, with 10 bases spanning the gap. The germline gives CDR1 KGHSH, CDR2 LQKENI. This chain joins TRBV18 and TRBJ2-7; D gene uncertain. Material for sequencing was blood. The TCR sequence derives from a woman aged 55-70 years in good health. The CDR3 here is CASSPGVRSYEQYF. In DNA, the CDR3 is TGTGCCAGCTCACCTGGGGTCAGATCCTACGAGCAGTACTTC.